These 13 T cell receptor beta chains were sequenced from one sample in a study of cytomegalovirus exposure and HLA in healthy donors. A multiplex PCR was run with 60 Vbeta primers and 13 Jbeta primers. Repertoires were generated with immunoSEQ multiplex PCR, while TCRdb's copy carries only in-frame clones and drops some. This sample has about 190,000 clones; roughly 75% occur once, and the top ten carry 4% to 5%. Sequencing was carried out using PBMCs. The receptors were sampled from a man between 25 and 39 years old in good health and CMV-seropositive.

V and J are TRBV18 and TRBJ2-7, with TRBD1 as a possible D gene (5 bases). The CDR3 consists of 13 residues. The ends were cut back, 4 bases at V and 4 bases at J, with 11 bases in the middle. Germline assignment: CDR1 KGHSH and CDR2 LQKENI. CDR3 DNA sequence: TGTGCCAGCTCACAGCTACAGGCTTACGAGCAGTACTTC. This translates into CASSQLQAYEQYF.

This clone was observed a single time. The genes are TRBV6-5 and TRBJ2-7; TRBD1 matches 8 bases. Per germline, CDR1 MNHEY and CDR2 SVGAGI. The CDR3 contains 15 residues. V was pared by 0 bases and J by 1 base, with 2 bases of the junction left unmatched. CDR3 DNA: TGTGCCAGCAGTTACTCGGGACAGGAGTCCTACGAGCAGTACTTC. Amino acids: CASSYSGQESYEQYF.

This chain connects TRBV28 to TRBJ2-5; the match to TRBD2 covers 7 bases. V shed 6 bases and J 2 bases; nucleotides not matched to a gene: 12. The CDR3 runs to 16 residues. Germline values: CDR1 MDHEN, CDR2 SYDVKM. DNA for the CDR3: TGTGCCAGCAGCCTCCGAGGGAGCGGGGAACAAGAGACCCAGTACTTC. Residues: CASSLRGSGEQETQYF.

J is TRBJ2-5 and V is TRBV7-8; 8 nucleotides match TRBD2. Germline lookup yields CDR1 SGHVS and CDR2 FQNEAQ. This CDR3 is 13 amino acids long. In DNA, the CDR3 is TGTGCAGCGCAGCGGGGGCCCCAAGAGACCCAGTACTTC. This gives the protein CAAQRGPQETQYF.

The CDR3, as DNA: TGTGCCAGTGGGGGGTCAGTCTATCAGCCCCAGCATTTT. Translation: CASGGSVYQPQHF. The J gene is TRBJ1-5, the V gene TRBV9; TRBD1 is a possible D gene (5 bases). The V gene lost 8 bases and the J gene lost 5 bases, with 14 bases spanning the gap. This CDR3 has 13 amino acids. Per germline, CDR1 SGDLS and CDR2 YYNGEE.

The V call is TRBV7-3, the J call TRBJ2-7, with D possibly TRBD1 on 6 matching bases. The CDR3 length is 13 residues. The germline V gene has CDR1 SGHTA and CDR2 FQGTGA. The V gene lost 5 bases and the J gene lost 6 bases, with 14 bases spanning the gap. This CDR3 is CASSEQEGGEQYF. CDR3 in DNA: TGTGCCAGCAGCGAACAGGAAGGGGGCGAGCAGTACTTC.

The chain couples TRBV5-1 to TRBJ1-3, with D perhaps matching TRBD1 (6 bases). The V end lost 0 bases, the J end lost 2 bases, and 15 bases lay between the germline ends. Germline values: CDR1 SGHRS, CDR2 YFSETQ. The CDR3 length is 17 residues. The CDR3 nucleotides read TGCGCCAGCAGCTTGGAGCAAACAGGGTTCGCTGGAAACACCATATATTTT. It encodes CASSLEQTGFAGNTIYF.

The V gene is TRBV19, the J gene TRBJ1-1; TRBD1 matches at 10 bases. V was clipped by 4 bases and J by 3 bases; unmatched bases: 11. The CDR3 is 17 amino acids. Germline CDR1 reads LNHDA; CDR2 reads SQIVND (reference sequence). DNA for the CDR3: TGTGCCAGTAGTAACCGGGACAGGGGAATAGGAGACACTGAAGCTTTCTTT. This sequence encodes CASSNRDRGIGDTEAFF.

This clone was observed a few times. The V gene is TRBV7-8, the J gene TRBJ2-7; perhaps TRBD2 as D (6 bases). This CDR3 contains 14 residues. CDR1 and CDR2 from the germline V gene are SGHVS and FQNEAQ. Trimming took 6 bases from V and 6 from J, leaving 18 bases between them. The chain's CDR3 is CASRIRIGSSEQYF. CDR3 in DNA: TGTGCCAGCAGGATTCGGATCGGGAGTTCCGAGCAGTACTTC.

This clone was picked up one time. CDR3 region: CSARGRYGYTF. CDR3 nucleotide sequence: TGCAGTGCTAGAGGGCGGTATGGCTACACCTTC. The rearrangement links TRBV20-1 to TRBJ1-2; D is unclear. Germline CDR1 reads DFQATT; CDR2 reads SNEGSKA (reference sequence). The V end lost 1 base, the J end lost 5 bases, and 5 bases lay between the germline ends. The CDR3 totals 11 residues.

The CDR3 sequence: CASSLAPGGRGGHEQFF. The CDR3 region has the DNA TGTGCCAGCAGCTTAGCCCCGGGGGGGCGGGGGGGCCATGAGCAGTTCTTC. This rearrangement joins TRBV7-3 to TRBJ2-1; 9 bases map to TRBD2. The length of the CDR3 is 17 residues. V lost 2 bases and J lost 8; bases outside the gene matches: 13. CDR1 and CDR2 from the germline V gene are SGHTA and FQGTGA.

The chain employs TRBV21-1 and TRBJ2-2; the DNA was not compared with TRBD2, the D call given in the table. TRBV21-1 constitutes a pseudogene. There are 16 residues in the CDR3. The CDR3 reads CASSPPSGGITGELFF. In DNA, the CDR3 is TGTGCCAGCAGCCCCCCTAGCGGGGGAATTACCGGGGAGCTGTTTTTT.

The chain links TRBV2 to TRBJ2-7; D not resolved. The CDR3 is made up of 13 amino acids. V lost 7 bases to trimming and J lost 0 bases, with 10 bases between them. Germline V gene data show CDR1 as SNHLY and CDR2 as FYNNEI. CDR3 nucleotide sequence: TGTGCCAGCACCCAGGTGCGCTCCTACGAGCAGTACTTC. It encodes CASTQVRSYEQYF.